This TCR beta chain originates from a study of beta chain features in type 1 diabetes (dated by TCRdb to the late 2010s). About the study as a whole: Patients and healthy donors did not differ in mean age, gender distribution, total cell number or subset yield. A total of roughly 100 million sorted cells were examined across all samples, and the number of cells per subset was strongly correlated with RNA yield. The study compared the TCRB repertoires of sorted circulating CD4+ T cell subsets in recently diagnosed type 1 diabetes patients with those in matched healthy donors. Whereas all 30 or so donors provided naive and central memory subsets, regulatory and stem cell-like memory subsets were isolated from just 8 patients and about 8 healthy donors. Overall study results and their limits: Shorter templates might have been favored by PCR, but patient and control samples were amplified and corrected together, so both groups would have been affected equally by any skew. Sequencing cDNA rather than genomic DNA could over-represent highly expressing activated cells, although activation and CD3 levels did not differ between groups. The naive, central memory and regulatory TCRB repertoires appeared to resemble one another more closely among patients than among healthy donors. Fewer insertions and more nucleotide deletions at VDJ recombination sites were observed in patients with type 1 diabetes, implying thymic rearrangement abnormalities. HLA sub-analyses involved small numbers of individuals, so any influence of HLA type on TCRB rearrangement remained unresolved. Type 1 diabetes patients showed a moderate but significant shortening of TCRB CDR3 length in all four CD4+ subsets.

As regards this clone: Its antigen remains unidentified. No much larger clone exists at a distance of one base, and base qualities are not known.

The High Capacity cDNA Reverse Transcription Kit was used to reverse transcribe all of the isolated RNA, meaning that expressed TCRB transcripts were what got sequenced. Deep immunoSEQ sequencing was applied to naive, central memory and regulatory T cell samples, giving an average of about 3.8 million total reads per sample. Sorted cells were lysed in RLT buffer, and RNA was extracted using DNase-treated RNeasy Micro or Mini kits according to cell number. Each cell subset was processed on its own to prevent cross-contamination, while patient and healthy donor samples were processed together. TCRB sequences were amplified from cDNA with the immunoSEQ multiplex PCR, producing 87-bp fragments spanning the CDR3 region. Sequencing of the amplicons was performed on the Illumina HiSeq platform. Turning to the authors' computational methods: PCR bias was corrected computationally using synthetic template baselines, and reads within Hamming distance 2 were collapsed, with unmergeable singletons discarded. By aligning reads against IMGT, V, D and J genes, CDR3 length, and insertions or deletions at six rearrangement sites were assigned. Within each subset, clonotype counts were normalized to sorted cell number, after which true diversity and Gini coefficients were computed with the tcR R package. The overlap coefficient, calculated on TCRB nucleotide sequences, was used to measure repertoire sharing. Out-of-frame TCRB sequences from naive cells were analyzed as a proxy for the pre-selection repertoire. Drawn from immuneACCESS, this table holds only the in-frame rearrangements with V and J called that TCRdb kept. Clones are partly lost; checked studies trace under half to an unresolved V gene and leave the rest unexplained. V and J calls and clone size come straight from that table; D and trimming were deduced from the DNA. In this sample the table shows 500,000 to 650,000 clones, over 10% of which occur a single time. Of the sample, around 0.12% falls within the top ten clones.

From each donor, a single peripheral blood sample of approximately 110 mL on average was drawn into heparinised tubes. Naive, central memory, regulatory and stem cell-like memory CD4+ T cells were sorted on a BD FACSAria II using a panel including CD45RO, CCR7, CD25, CD127, CD95 and CD27. Every sorted population had a purity above 95%. Right away, PBMCs were isolated by Lymphoprep density gradient centrifugation and were stained directly, with no culture step. So that batch effects would be minimized, each experiment stained and sorted samples in pairs, pairing one healthy donor with one patient. The germline V gene yields MDHEN for CDR1 and SYDVKM for CDR2. Measured from the cysteine to the phenylalanine, the CDR3 is 15 residues long. Of the read, only the CDR3 DNA is kept; its 45 bases are in frame from base 1. Here V drops 4 bases and J drops 3 bases, and the junction holds 3 bases not matched to any gene.

The sequenced material came from naive CD4+ T cells from blood. The meaning of the sample's cell subset or site label: true naive CD4+ T cells. The clonotype was recovered from a man aged 30 to 45 with type 1 diabetes. The chain is assembled from TRBV28 and TRBJ1-5; TRBD1 agrees with 10 junctional bases. The CDR3 loop reads CASSSGQGNNQPQHF. The base sequence is TGTGCCAGCAGTTCGGGACAGGGGAACAATCAGCCCCAGCATTTT.